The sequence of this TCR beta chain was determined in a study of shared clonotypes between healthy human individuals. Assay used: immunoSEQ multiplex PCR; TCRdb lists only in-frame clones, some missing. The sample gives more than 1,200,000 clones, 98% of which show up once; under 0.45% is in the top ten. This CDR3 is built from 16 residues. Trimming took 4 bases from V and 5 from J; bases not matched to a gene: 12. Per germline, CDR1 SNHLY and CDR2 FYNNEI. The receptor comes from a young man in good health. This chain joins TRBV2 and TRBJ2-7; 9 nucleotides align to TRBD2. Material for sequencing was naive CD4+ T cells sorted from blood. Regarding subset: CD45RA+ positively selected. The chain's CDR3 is CASSGPGTSPNHEQYF. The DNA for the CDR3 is TGTGCCAGCAGTGGCCCCGGGACTAGCCCTAACCACGAGCAGTACTTC.